A selection of T cell receptor beta chains follows, all from one sample in a study of beta chain bispecific antibodies for T cell cancers. Their antigens are not known. TCRdb recomputed calls from the 5' RACE reads with MiXCR, one row per CDR3 protein. The repertoire holds 20,000 to 25,000 distinct CDR3 sequences, under 3% seen once, with over 25% in the top ten. The specimen was healthy donor T cells cultured with leukemia cells. The source of these receptors is a human donor in good health. Some clones in this sample may be carry-over from other donors' samples. Both conserved end residues are part of each CDR3. D genes are given only for firm matches. Expanded clones are given a class, and other clones once, few, many or no size at all.

v_call	j_call	clone_size	d_call	cdr3_nt	cdr3_aa
TRBV6-5	TRBJ2-3	many	-	TGTGCCAGCAGTTACTCGCGGGCGGATACGCAGTATTTT	CASSYSRADTQYF
TRBV5-1	TRBJ1-1	many	-	TGCGCCAGCAGCTCGAGGGGGACTGAAGCTTTCTTT	CASSSRGTEAFF
TRBV19	TRBJ2-2	few	-	TGTGCCAGTAGTGTCTCGGCTAGCACCGGGGAGCTGTTTTTT	CASSVSASTGELFF
TRBV27	TRBJ2-1	many	-	TGTGCCAGCAGTTCGACGGACAGCGACTCCTACAATGAGCAGTTCTTC	CASSSTDSDSYNEQFF
TRBV28	TRBJ2-3	many	-	TGTGCCAGCAGTTTATGGGGGGGGCGCACAGATACGCAGTATTTT	CASSLWGGRTDTQYF
TRBV5-4	TRBJ2-7	few	TRBD2	TGTGCCAGCAGCTCCGGGGGGGCGATCGAGCAGTACTTC	CASSSGGAIEQYF
TRBV7-6	TRBJ1-1	-	TRBD1	TGTGCCAGCAGCTCGGGACAGGGGGAGTGGCGGAACACTGAAGCTTTCTTT	CASSSGQGEWRNTEAFF
TRBV20-1	TRBJ2-7	-	-	TGCAGTGCCGTAGGGCCCCCGGGGGAGCAGTACTTC	CSAVGPPGEQYF
TRBV20-1	TRBJ1-5	many	-	TGCAGTGCTAGTGAATGGGCCTCAAGTCGTCCGCCCCAGCATTTT	CSASEWASSRPPQHF
TRBV6-5	TRBJ2-3	few	TRBD2	TGTGCCAGCAGCCCCCGGGACTACCCAACAGATACGCAGTATTTT	CASSPRDYPTDTQYF
TRBV27	TRBJ2-3	many	-	TGTGCCAGCAGCTCCGTGGGCACAGATACGCAGTATTTT	CASSSVGTDTQYF
TRBV28	TRBJ2-1	medium-sized	-	TGTGCCAGCGTGGGCAATGAGCAGTTCTTC	CASVGNEQFF
TRBV10-3	TRBJ2-3	many	TRBD2	TGTGCCATCAGTGAGTCGACCCGGGGGGAATACACAGATACGCAGTATTTT	CAISESTRGEYTDTQYF
TRBV5-1	TRBJ1-2	-	TRBD1	TGCGCCAGCAGCGCGGAGGTGGACAGGGTCTTATATGGCTACACCTTC	CASSAEVDRVLYGYTF
TRBV10-2	TRBJ1-4	many	TRBD1	TGCGCCAGCAGTGACTCGACAGGGCTAGGGGAAAAACTGTTTTTT	CASSDSTGLGEKLFF
TRBV13	TRBJ2-5	few	TRBD2	TGTGCCAGCAGCCTTGGACTAGCGGGGACTCACCAAGAGACCCAGTACTTC	CASSLGLAGTHQETQYF
TRBV6-5	TRBJ2-6	medium-sized	TRBD1	TGTGCCAGCAGTTCCAAACCGGGACAGGGGGCGGGAGGGGCCAACGTCCTGACTTTC	CASSSKPGQGAGGANVLTF
TRBV20-1	TRBJ1-1	many	-	TGCAGTGCTAGAGATGACAGACTGAACACTGAAGCTTTCTTT	CSARDDRLNTEAFF
TRBV5-1	TRBJ1-5	many	TRBD1	TGCGCCAGCAGCGAGCACAGGGGGCAGCCCCAGCATTTT	CASSEHRGQPQHF
TRBV20-1	TRBJ1-2	many	-	TGCAGTGCTAGACCATTCGACAGGCCCAACTATGGCTACACCTTC	CSARPFDRPNYGYTF
TRBV5-4	TRBJ2-3	many	-	TGTGCCAGCAGCCCGAGGGTGCTAGCCGATACGCAGTATTTT	CASSPRVLADTQYF
TRBV4-1	TRBJ2-7	many	TRBD2	TGCGCCAGCAGCCAAGCCGGGAAGGGAGGGTTTTACGAGCAGTACTTC	CASSQAGKGGFYEQYF
TRBV5-1	TRBJ2-7	many	-	TGCGCCAGCAGCTTGGTTGGATACGAGCAGTACTTC	CASSLVGYEQYF
TRBV20-1	TRBJ2-4	medium-sized	-	TGCAGTGCTAGCGGGTGGGAAGGCGACCAGTACTTC	CSASGWEGDQYF
TRBV18	TRBJ1-1	few	-	TGTGCCAGCTCACCGAACCTGACACCACCCATGAACACTGAAGCTTTCTTT	CASSPNLTPPMNTEAFF
TRBV7-6	TRBJ2-7	many	TRBD1	TGTGCCAGCAGCGAACAGGGGGTCTACGAGCAGTACTTC	CASSEQGVYEQYF
TRBV5-4	TRBJ1-1	-	-	TGTGCCAGCTCGATCTCCGTCCCGGACACTGAAGCTTTCTTT	CASSISVPDTEAFF
TRBV28	TRBJ2-7	many	-	TGTGCCAGCAGTTTAGGGTACGGCCCTTACGAGCAGTACTTC	CASSLGYGPYEQYF
TRBV19	TRBJ2-1	many	-	TGTGCCACCGGGGATAACTCCTACAATGAGCAGTTCTTC	CATGDNSYNEQFF
TRBV19	TRBJ1-1	few	TRBD1	TGTGCCAGTGTACAGGGGGTGAACACTGAAGCTTTCTTT	CASVQGVNTEAFF
TRBV6-5	TRBJ2-1	many	-	TGTGCCAGCAGTTACGCGGTCGACAACCTCGATGAGCAGTTCTTC	CASSYAVDNLDEQFF
TRBV30	TRBJ1-4	few	-	TGTGCCTGGGCGGAAACTAATGAAAAACTGTTTTTT	CAWAETNEKLFF
TRBV3-1	TRBJ1-1	many	-	TGTGCCAGCAGCCAAGATTCGACTGAAGCTTTCTTT	CASSQDSTEAFF
TRBV19	TRBJ2-1	many	TRBD2	TGTGCCAGTAGTATGGCGGGGGGACACAATGAGCAGTTCTTC	CASSMAGGHNEQFF
TRBV20-1	TRBJ2-3	few	-	TGCAGTGCTTCTAGCGTTAGCACAGATACGCAGTATTTT	CSASSVSTDTQYF
TRBV11-2	TRBJ1-4	many	-	TGTGCCAGCAGCACTGACGTAGGGGAAAAACTGTTTTTT	CASSTDVGEKLFF
TRBV28	TRBJ2-2	many	-	TGTGCCAGCAAGGTTTGGGAGCGGGCCGGGGAGCTGTTTTTT	CASKVWERAGELFF
TRBV5-1	TRBJ2-1	many	-	TGCGCCAGCGGAATCGGAGGGTTCGACAATGAGCAGTTCTTC	CASGIGGFDNEQFF
TRBV5-1	TRBJ1-1	many	TRBD1	TGCGCCAGCAGCCCGGACAGGGGAAAGTGGAGGACTGAAGCTTTCTTT	CASSPDRGKWRTEAFF
TRBV7-3	TRBJ2-3	many	-	TGTGCCAGCAGCCCCGGACTGGGCTCCACAGATACGCAGTATTTT	CASSPGLGSTDTQYF
TRBV5-5	TRBJ2-2	many	TRBD2	TGTGCCAGCGGATTCCCGGGACTAGCGGGGAGTATCGGCACCGGGGAGCTGTTTTTT	CASGFPGLAGSIGTGELFF
TRBV20-1	TRBJ1-2	many	TRBD1	TGCAGTGCTAGGTCAGGGGGGCCTAACTATGGCTACACCTTC	CSARSGGPNYGYTF
TRBV27	TRBJ1-5	many	-	TGTGCCAGCAGTTTATCGTGGAATCAGCCCCAGCATTTT	CASSLSWNQPQHF
TRBV5-6	TRBJ2-3	many	-	TGTGCCAGCAGCGTCGAACTAGCCGACATCACAGATACGCAGTATTTT	CASSVELADITDTQYF
TRBV18	TRBJ2-1	many	-	TGTGCCAGCTCACCTGTTGGGGGCAATGAGCAGTTCTTC	CASSPVGGNEQFF
TRBV27	TRBJ1-1	many	-	TGTGCCAGCAGTTTATTGGCAGGGCGAGGGAACACTGAAGCTTTCTTT	CASSLLAGRGNTEAFF
TRBV29-1	TRBJ1-1	many	-	TGCAGCGTTGAAAGGGACCGACAGAAGAACACTGAAGCTTTCTTT	CSVERDRQKNTEAFF
TRBV6-5	TRBJ2-7	many	TRBD2	TGTGCCAGCAGCCCTAGCGGGGGGGTTACCTACGAGCAGTACTTC	CASSPSGGVTYEQYF
TRBV7-9	TRBJ2-7	few	TRBD2	TGTGCCAGCTCAATAGCGGGGCGACCCTACGAGCAGTACTTC	CASSIAGRPYEQYF
TRBV29-1	TRBJ1-1	many	-	TGCAGCGTTGAGTTAAACACTGAAGCTTTCTTT	CSVELNTEAFF
TRBV5-1	TRBJ2-2	many	-	TGCGCCAGCAGCTTGGCCGACGCCCCCGGGGAGCTGTTTTTT	CASSLADAPGELFF
TRBV29-1	TRBJ2-3	-	-	TGCAGCGTTGGGGGGAAGATCAACACAGATACGCAGTATTTT	CSVGGKINTDTQYF
TRBV27	TRBJ1-1	many	-	TGTGCCAGCAGTGTGGCAGGATACACTGAAGCTTTCTTT	CASSVAGYTEAFF
TRBV3-1	TRBJ2-7	many	TRBD1	TGTGCCAGCAGCCAAGGGGCAGGGGGCTTCGAGCAGTACTTC	CASSQGAGGFEQYF